This T cell receptor beta chain was recovered during a study of T cell repertoires in cytomegalovirus infection. This clonotype was recorded at least ten times. Its antigen is not known. From the reads, TCRdb called clonotypes with MiXCR, one entry per CDR3 protein. The sample contains about 900,000 distinct CDR3 sequences, more than 25% of which appear only once. The V segment lost 4 bases and the J segment 2 bases; nucleotides outside the gene matches: 16. Germline V lookup: CDR1 LNHNV, CDR2 YYDKDF (reference sequence). This CDR3 region has 19 residues. The receptor was derived from a human donor in good health (CMV status not recorded). Some clones in this sample may be carry-over from other donors' samples. The sequencing here drew on cultured CD8+ T cells from PBMCs, taken from culture after CMV antigen stimulation. This chain links TRBV15 with TRBJ2-1; 8 bases agree with TRBD2. The CDR3 is CATSTLPGSGGPPYNEQFF. The CDR3 DNA is TGTGCCACCAGCACCCTACCAGGGAGCGGGGGCCCTCCCTACAATGAGCAGTTCTTC.